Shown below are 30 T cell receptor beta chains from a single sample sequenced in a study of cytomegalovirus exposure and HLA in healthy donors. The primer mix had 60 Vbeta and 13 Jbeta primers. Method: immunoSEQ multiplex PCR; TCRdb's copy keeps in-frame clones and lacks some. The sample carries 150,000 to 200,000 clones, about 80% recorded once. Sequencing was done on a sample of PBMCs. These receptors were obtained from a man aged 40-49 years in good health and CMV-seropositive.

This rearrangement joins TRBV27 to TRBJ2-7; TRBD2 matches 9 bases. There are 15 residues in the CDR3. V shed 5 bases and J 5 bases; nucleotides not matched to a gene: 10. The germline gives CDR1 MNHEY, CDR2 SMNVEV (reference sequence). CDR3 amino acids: CASSPLAGVRNEQYF. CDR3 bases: TGTGCCAGCAGTCCATTAGCGGGAGTGAGAAACGAGCAGTACTTC.

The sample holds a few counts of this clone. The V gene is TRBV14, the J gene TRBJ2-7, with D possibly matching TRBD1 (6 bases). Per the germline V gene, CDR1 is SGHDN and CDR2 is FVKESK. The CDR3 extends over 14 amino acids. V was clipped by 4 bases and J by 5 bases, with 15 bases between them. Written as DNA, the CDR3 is TGTGCCAGCAGCCTGTTTCAACAGGGCCACGAGCAGTACTTC. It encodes CASSLFQQGHEQYF.

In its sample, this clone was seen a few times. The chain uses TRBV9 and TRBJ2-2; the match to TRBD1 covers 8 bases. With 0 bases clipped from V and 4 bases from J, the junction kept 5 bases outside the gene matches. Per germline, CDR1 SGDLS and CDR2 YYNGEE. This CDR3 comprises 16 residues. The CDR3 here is CASSVGQGASTGELFF. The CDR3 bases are TGTGCCAGCAGCGTAGGGCAGGGGGCTTCCACCGGGGAGCTGTTTTTT.

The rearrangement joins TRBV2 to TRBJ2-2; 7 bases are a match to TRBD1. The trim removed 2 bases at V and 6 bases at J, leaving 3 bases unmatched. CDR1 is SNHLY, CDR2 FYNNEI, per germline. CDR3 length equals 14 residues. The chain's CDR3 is CASSERGPAGELFF. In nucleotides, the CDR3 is TGTGCCAGCAGTGAAAGGGGGCCTGCCGGGGAGCTGTTTTTT.

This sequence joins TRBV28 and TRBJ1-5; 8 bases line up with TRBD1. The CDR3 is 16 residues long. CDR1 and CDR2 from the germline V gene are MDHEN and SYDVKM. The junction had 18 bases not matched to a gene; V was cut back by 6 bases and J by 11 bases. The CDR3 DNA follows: TGTGCCAGCAGCCTGAGAGGACAGGGCTTCCCCTCTTCCCAGCATTTT. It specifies CASSLRGQGFPSSQHF. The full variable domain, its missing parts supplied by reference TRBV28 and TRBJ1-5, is DVKVTQSSRYLVKRTGEKVFLECVQDMDHENMFWYRQDPGLGLRLIYFSYDVKMKEKGDIPEGYSVSREKKERFSLILESASTNQTSMYLCASSLRGQGFPSSQHFGDGTRLSIL.

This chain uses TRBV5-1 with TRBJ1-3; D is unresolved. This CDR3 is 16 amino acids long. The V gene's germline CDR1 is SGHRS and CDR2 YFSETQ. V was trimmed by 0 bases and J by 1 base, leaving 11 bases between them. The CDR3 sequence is CASSLAESGSGNTIYF. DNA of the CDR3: TGCGCCAGCAGCTTGGCCGAGAGTGGTTCTGGAAACACCATATATTTT.

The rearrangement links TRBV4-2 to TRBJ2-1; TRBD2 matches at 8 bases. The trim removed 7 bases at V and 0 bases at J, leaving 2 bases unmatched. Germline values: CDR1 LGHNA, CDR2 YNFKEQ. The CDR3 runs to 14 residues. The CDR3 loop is CASTSGSSYNEQFF. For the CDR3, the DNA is TGTGCCAGCACGAGCGGGAGCTCCTACAATGAGCAGTTCTTC.

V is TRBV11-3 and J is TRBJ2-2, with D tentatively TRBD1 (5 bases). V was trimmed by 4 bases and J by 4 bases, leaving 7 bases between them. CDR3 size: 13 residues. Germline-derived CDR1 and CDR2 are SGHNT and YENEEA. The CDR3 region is CASSWGGTGELFF. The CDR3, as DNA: TGTGCCAGCAGCTGGGGCGGCACCGGGGAGCTGTTTTTT. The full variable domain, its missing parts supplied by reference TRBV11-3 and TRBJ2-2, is EAGVVQSPRYKIIEKKQPVAFWCNPISGHNTLYWYLQNLGQGPELLIRYENEEAVDDSQLPKDRFSAERLKGVDSTLKIQPAELGDSAVYLCASSWGGTGELFFGEGSRLTVL.

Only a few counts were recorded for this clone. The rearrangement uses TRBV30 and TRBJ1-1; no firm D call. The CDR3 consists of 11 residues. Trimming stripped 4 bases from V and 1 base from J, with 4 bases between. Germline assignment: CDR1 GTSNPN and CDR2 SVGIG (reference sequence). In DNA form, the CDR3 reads TGTGCCTGGAACAGGAACACTGAAGCTTTCTTT. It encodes CAWNRNTEAFF.

The CDR3 sequence is CASSFNRQAFF. Written as DNA, the CDR3 is TGTGCCAGCAGTTTTAACAGACAAGCTTTCTTT. The genes are TRBV28 and TRBJ1-1; no definite D call. Looked up from germline, CDR1 is MDHEN and CDR2 is SYDVKM. V lost 3 bases and J lost 9, with 8 bases in between. This CDR3 has 11 residues. The full variable domain, with the rest looked up from reference TRBV28 and TRBJ1-1, is DVKVTQSSRYLVKRTGEKVFLECVQDMDHENMFWYRQDPGLGLRLIYFSYDVKMKEKGDIPEGYSVSREKKERFSLILESASTNQTSMYLCASSFNRQAFFGQGTRLTVV.

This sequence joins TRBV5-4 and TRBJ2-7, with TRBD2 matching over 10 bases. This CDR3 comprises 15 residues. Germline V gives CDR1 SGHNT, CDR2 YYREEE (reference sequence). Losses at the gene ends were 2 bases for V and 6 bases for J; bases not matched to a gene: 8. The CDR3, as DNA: TGTGCCAGCAGCTTATTAGCGGGAGGAGACGCCGAGCAGTACTTC. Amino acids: CASSLLAGGDAEQYF.

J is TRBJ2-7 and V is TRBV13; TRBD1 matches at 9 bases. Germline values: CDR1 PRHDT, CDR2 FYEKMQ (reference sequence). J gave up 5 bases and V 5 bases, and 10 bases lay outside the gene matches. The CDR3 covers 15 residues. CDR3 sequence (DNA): TGTGCCAGCAGCCGCGCACTGGACAGGGGACACGAGCAGTACTTC. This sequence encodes CASSRALDRGHEQYF.

The CDR3 region has the DNA TGTGCCAGCAGCTTTGGGACAGGGCAAGAGACCCAGTACTTC. Its translation: CASSFGTGQETQYF. This rearrangement joins TRBV7-8 to TRBJ2-5, with 9 bases lining up with TRBD1. The V gene end was trimmed by 3 bases and the J gene end by 2 bases; junction bases not matched to a gene: 1. CDR3 size: 14 residues. From germline, CDR1 is SGHVS and CDR2 FQNEAQ.

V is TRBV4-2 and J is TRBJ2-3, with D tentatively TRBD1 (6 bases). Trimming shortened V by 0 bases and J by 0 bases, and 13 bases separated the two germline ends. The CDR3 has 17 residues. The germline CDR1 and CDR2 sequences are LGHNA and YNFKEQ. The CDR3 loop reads CASSQDLDSTSTDTQYF. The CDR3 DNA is TGTGCCAGCAGCCAAGATTTGGACAGCACTAGCACAGATACGCAGTATTTT.

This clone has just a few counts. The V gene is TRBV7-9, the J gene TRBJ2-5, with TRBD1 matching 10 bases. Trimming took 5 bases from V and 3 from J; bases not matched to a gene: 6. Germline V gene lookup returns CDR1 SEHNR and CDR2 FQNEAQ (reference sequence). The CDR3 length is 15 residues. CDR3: CASSPKTGGEETQYF. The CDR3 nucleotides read TGTGCCAGCAGCCCCAAGACAGGGGGCGAAGAGACCCAGTACTTC. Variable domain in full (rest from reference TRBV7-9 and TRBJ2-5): DTGVSQNPRHKITKRGQNVTFRCDPISEHNRLYWYRQTLGQGPEFLTYFQNEAQLEKSRLLSDRFSAERPKGSFSTLEIQRTEQGDSAMYLCASSPKTGGEETQYFGPGTRLLVL.

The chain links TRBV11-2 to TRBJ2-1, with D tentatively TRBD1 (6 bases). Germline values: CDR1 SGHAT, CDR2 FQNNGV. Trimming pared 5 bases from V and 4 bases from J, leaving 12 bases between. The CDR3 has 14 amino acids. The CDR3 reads CASSPGQNYNEQFF. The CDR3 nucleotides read TGTGCCAGCAGCCCTGGACAGAATTACAATGAGCAGTTCTTC. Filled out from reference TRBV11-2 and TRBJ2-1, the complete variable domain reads EAGVAQSPRYKIIEKRQSVAFWCNPISGHATLYWYQQILGQGPKLLIQFQNNGVVDDSQLPKDRFSAERLKGVDSTLKIQPAKLEDSAVYLCASSPGQNYNEQFFGPGTRLTVL.

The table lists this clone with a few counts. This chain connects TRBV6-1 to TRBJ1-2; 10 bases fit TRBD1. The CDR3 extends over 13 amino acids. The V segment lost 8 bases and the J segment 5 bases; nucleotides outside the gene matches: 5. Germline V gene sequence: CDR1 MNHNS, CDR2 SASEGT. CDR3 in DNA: TGTGCCAGCTCCGGGACAGGGGAATATGGCTACACCTTC. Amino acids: CASSGTGEYGYTF.

CDR3 bases: TGTGCCAGCAGCCATGACGGGACAGGGGTCTACGAGCAGTACTTC. Its translation is CASSHDGTGVYEQYF. The chain employs TRBV11-3 and TRBJ2-7, with 10 bases that match TRBD1. V gave up 5 bases and J gave up 3 bases; unmatched junction bases: 7. This CDR3 has 15 amino acids. From germline, CDR1 is SGHNT and CDR2 YENEEA.

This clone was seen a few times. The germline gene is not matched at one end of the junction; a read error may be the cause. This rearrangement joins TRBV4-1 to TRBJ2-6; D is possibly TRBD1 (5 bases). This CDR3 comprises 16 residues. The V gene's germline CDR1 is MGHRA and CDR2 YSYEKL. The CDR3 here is CASSQESSSGANGLTF. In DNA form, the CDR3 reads TGCGCCAGCAGCCAAGAATCAAGCTCTGGGGCCAACGGCCTGACTTTC.

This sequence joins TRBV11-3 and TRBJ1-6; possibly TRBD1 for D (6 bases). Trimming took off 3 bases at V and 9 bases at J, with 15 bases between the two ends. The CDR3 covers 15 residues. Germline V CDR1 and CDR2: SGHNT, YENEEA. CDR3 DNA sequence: TGTGCCAGCAGCTTTGGGGGACACAGGACTTCACCCCTCCACTTT. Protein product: CASSFGGHRTSPLHF. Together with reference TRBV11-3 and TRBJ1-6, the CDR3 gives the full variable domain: EAGVVQSPRYKIIEKKQPVAFWCNPISGHNTLYWYLQNLGQGPELLIRYENEEAVDDSQLPKDRFSAERLKGVDSTLKIQPAELGDSAVYLCASSFGGHRTSPLHFGNGTRLTVT.

CDR3 nucleotides: TGTGCCAGCTCACCATCCAGGGGCGACGGCTACACCTTC. Amino acids: CASSPSRGDGYTF. V is TRBV18 and J is TRBJ1-2, with a tentative D call TRBD1 (6 bases). Per the germline V gene, CDR1 is KGHSH and CDR2 is LQKENI. The CDR3 is made up of 13 amino acids. Trimming cost V 2 bases and J 8 bases, with 12 bases left between them.

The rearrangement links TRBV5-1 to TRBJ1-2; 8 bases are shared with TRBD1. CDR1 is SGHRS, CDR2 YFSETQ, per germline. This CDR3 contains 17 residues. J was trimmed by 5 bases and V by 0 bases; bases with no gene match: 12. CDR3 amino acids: CASSLEGGGQGGYGYTF. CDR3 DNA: TGCGCCAGCAGCTTGGAGGGCGGCGGACAGGGAGGATATGGCTACACCTTC.

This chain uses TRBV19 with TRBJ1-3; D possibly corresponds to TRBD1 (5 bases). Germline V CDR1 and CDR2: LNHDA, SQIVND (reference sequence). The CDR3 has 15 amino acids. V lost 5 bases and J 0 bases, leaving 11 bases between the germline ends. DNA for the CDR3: TGTGCCAGTAGTTCTGACAGAGCCTCTGGAAACACCATATATTTT. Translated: CASSSDRASGNTIYF.

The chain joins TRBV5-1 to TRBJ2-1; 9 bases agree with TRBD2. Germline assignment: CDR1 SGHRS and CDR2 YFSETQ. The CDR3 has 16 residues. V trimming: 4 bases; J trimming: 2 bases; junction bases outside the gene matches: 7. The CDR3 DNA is TGCGCCAGCAGCACCTCTAGCGGGAACCCCTACAATGAGCAGTTCTTC. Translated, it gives CASSTSSGNPYNEQFF.

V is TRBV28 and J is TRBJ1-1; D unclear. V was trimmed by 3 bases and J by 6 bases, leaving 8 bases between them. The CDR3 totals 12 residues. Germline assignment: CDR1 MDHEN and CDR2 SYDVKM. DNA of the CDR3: TGTGCCAGCAGTTTGCTTGAGGCTGAAGCTTTCTTT. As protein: CASSLLEAEAFF.

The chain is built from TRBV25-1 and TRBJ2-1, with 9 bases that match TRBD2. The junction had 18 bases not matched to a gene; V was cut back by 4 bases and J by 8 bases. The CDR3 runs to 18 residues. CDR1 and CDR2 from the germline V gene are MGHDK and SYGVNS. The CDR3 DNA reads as TGTGCCAGCAGTGGGAGCCTATCTCGGCTAGCGGGAAGGGATGAGCAGTTCTTC. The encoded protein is CASSGSLSRLAGRDEQFF.

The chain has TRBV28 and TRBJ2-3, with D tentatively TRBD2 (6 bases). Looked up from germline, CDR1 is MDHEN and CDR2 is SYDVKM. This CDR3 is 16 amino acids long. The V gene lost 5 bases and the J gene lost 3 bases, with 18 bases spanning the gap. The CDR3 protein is CASSPGLGRETDTQYF. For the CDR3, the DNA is TGTGCCAGCAGTCCCGGACTGGGGCGGGAAACAGATACGCAGTATTTT.

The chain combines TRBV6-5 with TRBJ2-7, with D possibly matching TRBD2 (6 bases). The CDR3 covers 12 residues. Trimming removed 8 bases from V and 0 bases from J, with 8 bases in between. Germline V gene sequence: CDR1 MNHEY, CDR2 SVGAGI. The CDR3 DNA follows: TGTGCCAGCGGGAGGAGCTCCTACGAGCAGTACTTC. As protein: CASGRSSYEQYF.

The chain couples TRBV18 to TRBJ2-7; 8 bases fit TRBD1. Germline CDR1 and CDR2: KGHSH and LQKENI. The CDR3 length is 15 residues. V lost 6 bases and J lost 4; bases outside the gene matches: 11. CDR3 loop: CASSLVGQGMYEQYF. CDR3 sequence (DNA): TGTGCCAGCTCCCTTGTCGGACAGGGTATGTACGAGCAGTACTTC.

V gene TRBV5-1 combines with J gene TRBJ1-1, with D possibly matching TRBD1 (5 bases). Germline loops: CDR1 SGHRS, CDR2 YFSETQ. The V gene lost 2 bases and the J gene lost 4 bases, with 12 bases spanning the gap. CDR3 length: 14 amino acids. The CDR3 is CASSFGGTFTEAFF. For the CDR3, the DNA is TGCGCCAGCAGCTTCGGGGGTACGTTCACTGAAGCTTTCTTT.